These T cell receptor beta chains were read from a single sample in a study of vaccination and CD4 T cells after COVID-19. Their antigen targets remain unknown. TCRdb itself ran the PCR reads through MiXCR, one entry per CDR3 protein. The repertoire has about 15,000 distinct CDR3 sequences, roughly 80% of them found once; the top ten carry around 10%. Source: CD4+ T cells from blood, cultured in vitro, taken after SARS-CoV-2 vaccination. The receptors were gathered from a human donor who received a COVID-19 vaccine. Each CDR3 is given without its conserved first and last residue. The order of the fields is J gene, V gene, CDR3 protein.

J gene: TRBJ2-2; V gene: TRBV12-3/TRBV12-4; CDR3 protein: ASSPSGSTGELF
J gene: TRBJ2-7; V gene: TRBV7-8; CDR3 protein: ASSLEAEQY
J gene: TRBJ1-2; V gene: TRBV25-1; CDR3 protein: ASSGSGGGNDYT
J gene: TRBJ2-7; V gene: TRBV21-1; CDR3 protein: ATSVQGGWSSYEQY
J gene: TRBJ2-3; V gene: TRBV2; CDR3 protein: ASRSGGFTDTQY
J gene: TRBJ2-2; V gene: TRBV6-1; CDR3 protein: ASSGQGVGGELF
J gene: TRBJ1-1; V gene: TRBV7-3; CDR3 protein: ASSPSGTGGSTEAF
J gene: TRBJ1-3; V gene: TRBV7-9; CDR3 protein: ASKGAGNTIY
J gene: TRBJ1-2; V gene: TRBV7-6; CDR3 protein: ASSLGQGGRYGYT
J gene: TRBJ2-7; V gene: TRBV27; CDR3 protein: ASSLRQGVYEQY
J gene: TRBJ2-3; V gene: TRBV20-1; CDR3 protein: SARDPWSGTDTQY
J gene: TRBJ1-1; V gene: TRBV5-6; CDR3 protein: ASSFEGNTEAF
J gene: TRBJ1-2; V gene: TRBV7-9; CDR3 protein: ASSPGQNANYGYT
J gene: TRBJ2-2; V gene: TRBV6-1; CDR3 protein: ASRQTSGGSTGELF
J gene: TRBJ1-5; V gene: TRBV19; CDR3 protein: ASSTRVISNQPQH